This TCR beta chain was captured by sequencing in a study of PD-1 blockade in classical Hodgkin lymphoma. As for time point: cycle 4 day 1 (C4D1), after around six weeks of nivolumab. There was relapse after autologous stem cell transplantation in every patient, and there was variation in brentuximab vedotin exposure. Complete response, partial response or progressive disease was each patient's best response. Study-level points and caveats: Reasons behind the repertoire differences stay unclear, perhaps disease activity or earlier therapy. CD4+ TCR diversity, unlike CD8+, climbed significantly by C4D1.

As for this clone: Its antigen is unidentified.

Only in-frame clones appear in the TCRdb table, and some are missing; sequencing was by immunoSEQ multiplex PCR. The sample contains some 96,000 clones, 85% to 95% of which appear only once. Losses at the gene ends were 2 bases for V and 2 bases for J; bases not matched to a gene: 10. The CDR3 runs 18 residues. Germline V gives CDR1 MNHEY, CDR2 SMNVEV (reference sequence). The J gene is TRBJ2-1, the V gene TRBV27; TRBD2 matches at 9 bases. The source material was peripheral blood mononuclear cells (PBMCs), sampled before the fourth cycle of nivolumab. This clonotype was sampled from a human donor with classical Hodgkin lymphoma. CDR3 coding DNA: TGTGCCAGCAGTTTAGGGTTAGCGGGAGCGGGAGCCTACAATGAGCAGTTCTTC. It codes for CASSLGLAGAGAYNEQFF.